The 14 T cell receptor beta chains below were found in one sample sequenced in a study of control samples from healthy donors and cancer patients. Method: immunoSEQ multiplex PCR; TCRdb's copy keeps in-frame clones and lacks some. The sample records 200,000 or so clones, around 93% being singletons. Sequenced input: blood. These receptors were collected from a man aged 25-45 years in good health.

This sequence joins TRBV27 and TRBJ1-3; D remains unclear. Trimming stripped 0 bases from V and 4 bases from J, with 13 bases between. Germline V gives CDR1 MNHEY, CDR2 SMNVEV (reference sequence). The CDR3 sequence is 16 residues long. CDR3: CASSLSNPGSGNTIYF. CDR3 nucleotides: TGTGCCAGCAGTTTATCGAATCCGGGTTCGGGAAACACCATATATTTT.

The chain is built from TRBV5-1 and TRBJ2-7; either TRBD1 or TRBD2 may fit D (6 bases each). V was clipped by 0 bases and J by 5 bases, with 24 bases between them. The CDR3 has 18 amino acids. Per the germline V gene, CDR1 is SGHRS and CDR2 is YFSETQ. The CDR3 sequence: CASSLGLRGTPLTNEQYF. The CDR3 nucleotides are TGCGCCAGCAGCTTGGGATTACGCGGGACACCTTTGACTAACGAGCAGTACTTC.

The CDR3 region is CATSVDNGGTQYF. CDR3 DNA sequence: TGTGCCACCAGCGTCGACAACGGGGGTACGCAGTATTTT. This rearrangement joins TRBV15 to TRBJ2-3; tentatively, D is TRBD2 (6 bases). The germline V gene encodes CDR1 LNHNV and CDR2 YYDKDF (reference sequence). V was cut by 5 bases and J by 8 bases, with 14 bases left in between. The CDR3 contains 13 residues.

The chain couples TRBV7-6 to TRBJ1-1, with 12 bases matching TRBD1. V lost 5 bases and J lost 3; bases outside the gene matches: 7. The V gene's germline CDR1 is SGHVS and CDR2 FNYEAQ. The CDR3 has 16 residues. The CDR3 reads CASSPAGTGGHTEAFF. Here the CDR3 DNA reads TGTGCCAGCAGCCCCGCCGGGACAGGGGGCCACACTGAAGCTTTCTTT.

CDR3 amino acids: CASSQASITEAFF. The CDR3 DNA reads TGTGCCAGCAGCCAAGCTTCGATTACTGAAGCTTTCTTT. This chain joins TRBV3-1 (or the pseudogene TRBV3-2) and TRBJ1-1; unclear D gene. The germline CDR1 and CDR2 sequences are LGHDT and YNNKEL (reference sequence). The CDR3 spans 13 residues. V was shortened by 1 base and J by 5 bases, with 8 bases between the two germline ends.

This clone was seen more than once but under ten times. This rearrangement joins TRBV2 to TRBJ2-6; D is undetermined. Trimming cost V 6 bases and J 2 bases, with 8 bases left between them. The V gene's germline CDR1 is SNHLY and CDR2 FYNNEI. This CDR3 is built from 14 residues. The CDR3 DNA sequence: TGTGCCAGCAGGGGTACAACTGGGGCCAACGTCCTGACTTTC. Translated: CASRGTTGANVLTF.

The chain carries TRBV9 and TRBJ2-2; no clear D. CDR1 and CDR2 (germline): SGDLS, YYNGEE. This CDR3 comprises 14 residues. V was pared by 1 base and J by 3 bases, with 7 bases between. The CDR3 region has the DNA TGTGCCAGCAGCGTAAGTGCCGACACCGGGGAGCTGTTTTTT. Its translation is CASSVSADTGELFF.

V gene TRBV25-1 combines with J gene TRBJ1-3; D call uncertain. Germline V gene sequence: CDR1 MGHDK, CDR2 SYGVNS. The CDR3 has 14 residues. Trimming shortened V by 5 bases and J by 0 bases, and 8 bases separated the two germline ends. For the CDR3, the DNA is TGTGCCAGCAGTCGATGGGGCTCTGGAAACACCATATATTTT. It codes for CASSRWGSGNTIYF.

This chain connects TRBV27 to TRBJ1-5; perhaps TRBD1 as D (5 bases). Trimming cost V 6 bases and J 0 bases, with 15 bases left between them. The CDR3 is 16 amino acids. Germline CDR1 reads MNHEY; CDR2 reads SMNVEV (reference sequence). CDR3 nucleotides: TGTGCCAGCAGCCCTGGGCAGGGATATAGCAATCAGCCCCAGCATTTT. This codes for CASSPGQGYSNQPQHF.

The V and J genes are TRBV14 and TRBJ1-6; 7 nucleotides agree with TRBD1. CDR3 length: 17 amino acids. The V segment lost 2 bases and the J segment 0 bases; nucleotides outside the gene matches: 4. Germline V gives CDR1 SGHDN, CDR2 FVKESK. In DNA, the CDR3 is TGTGCCAGCAGCCAATTGGGACAGAGCTCCTATAATTCACCCCTCCACTTT. Protein sequence: CASSQLGQSSYNSPLHF.

This clone occurred a few times. J is TRBJ2-1 and V is TRBV29-1; 8 bases line up with TRBD1. This CDR3 has 14 amino acids. After removal of 7 bases from V and 5 bases from J, the junction contained 10 bases not matched to a gene. CDR1 and CDR2 from the germline V gene are SQVTM and ANQGSEA. The CDR3 reads CSAGAGTGDNEQFF. The DNA of the CDR3 is TGCAGCGCCGGTGCCGGGACAGGAGACAATGAGCAGTTCTTC.

This clone was recorded once. The gene calls are TRBV9 and TRBJ2-7; D call uncertain. The CDR3 runs 14 residues. Germline CDR1 SGDLS, CDR2 YYNGEE. The V gene lost 0 bases and the J gene lost 6 bases, with 13 bases spanning the gap. The CDR3 coding sequence is TGTGCCAGCAGCGTAGCCGGACCTCCCTCCGAGCAGTACTTC. This sequence encodes CASSVAGPPSEQYF.

V is TRBV4-1 and J is TRBJ1-2; D not certain. With 1 base removed from V and 3 bases from J, the gap between germline ends came to 9 bases. CDR3 length: 14 residues. The germline V gene has CDR1 MGHRA and CDR2 YSYEKL. The CDR3 DNA reads as TGCGCCAGCAGCCAAGTGGAGGGTTACTATGGCTACACCTTC. Translated: CASSQVEGYYGYTF.

The rearrangement joins TRBV6-2 or TRBV6-3 to TRBJ2-5; 7 bases agree with TRBD2. V trimming: 7 bases; J trimming: 5 bases; junction bases outside the gene matches: 13. This CDR3 has 15 amino acids. Germline-derived CDR1 and CDR2 are MNHEY and SVGEGT. The chain's CDR3 is CASTPAGRPWETQYF. The DNA for the CDR3 is TGTGCCAGCACCCCAGCGGGGCGGCCTTGGGAGACCCAGTACTTC.